One sample yielded the 8 T cell receptor beta chains listed below, sequenced in a study of cytomegalovirus exposure and HLA in healthy donors. The primer mix had 60 Vbeta and 13 Jbeta primers. Generated by immunoSEQ multiplex PCR, the TCRdb table keeps only in-frame clones and is missing some. The repertoire holds more than 200,000 clones, with roughly 80% as singletons. Sequenced input: PBMCs. Receptors originate from a middle-aged man in good health and CMV-seropositive.

The chain joins TRBV29-1 to TRBJ2-5; 8 positions agree with TRBD1. The DNA end is a closer match to TRBJ2-7, so the J assignment may be wrong. Germline V gene sequence: CDR1 SQVTM, CDR2 ANQGSEA. This CDR3 contains 14 residues. In DNA form, the CDR3 reads TGCAGCGTTGATGGACAGGGAGGAACCTACGAGCAGTACTTC. Protein product: CSVDGQGGTYEQYF.

The chain carries TRBV14 and TRBJ1-4, with D perhaps matching TRBD1 (6 bases). The CDR3 is 17 residues long. Trimming left V 1 base short and J 5 bases short, with 17 bases between. Germline V gene lookup returns CDR1 SGHDN and CDR2 FVKESK. CDR3 region: CASSQAQGSRGNEKLFF. The CDR3 DNA sequence: TGTGCCAGCAGCCAAGCTCAGGGGAGTCGTGGCAATGAAAAACTGTTTTTT. The full variable domain, its missing parts supplied by reference TRBV14 and TRBJ1-4, is EAGVTQFPSHSVIEKGQTVTLRCDPISGHDNLYWYRRVMGKEIKFLLHFVKESKQDESGMPNNRFLAERTGGTYSTLKVQPAELEDSGVYFCASSQAQGSRGNEKLFFGSGTQLSVL.

This sequence joins TRBV5-6 and TRBJ2-3; 11 positions match TRBD2. V lost 4 bases, J lost 3 bases, and 7 bases stayed unmatched. CDR1 is SGHDT and CDR2 is YYEEEE in the germline V gene. This CDR3 region has 16 residues. The CDR3, as DNA: TGTGCCAGCAGCCGTAGGACTAGCGGGTTAACAGATACGCAGTATTTT. Translated, it gives CASSRRTSGLTDTQYF.

The V and J genes are TRBV5-6 and TRBJ1-2; D uncertain. This CDR3 has 15 amino acids. CDR1 is SGHDT and CDR2 is YYEEEE in the germline V gene. Between the trimmed V and J ends, which lost 0 bases and 2 bases, there was a span of 11 bases. The CDR3 sequence is CASSLVGVKNYGYTF. In nucleotides, the CDR3 is TGTGCCAGCAGCTTGGTCGGGGTGAAGAACTATGGCTACACCTTC.

This clone was picked up a small number of times. The CDR3 sequence is CASRLAGAGELFF. The CDR3 nucleotides are TGTGCCAGTAGACTAGCGGGAGCCGGGGAGCTGTTTTTT. The chain links TRBV14 to TRBJ2-2; 12 bases fit TRBD2. The CDR3 is made up of 13 amino acids. Germline-derived CDR1 and CDR2 are SGHDN and FVKESK. V lost 9 bases and J lost 6; bases outside the gene matches: 2.

The chain employs TRBV2 and TRBJ1-1, with 7 positions matching TRBD1. The CDR3 runs to 14 residues. V was pared by 6 bases and J by 4 bases, with 8 bases of the junction left unmatched. The V gene's germline CDR1 is SNHLY and CDR2 FYNNEI. Here the CDR3 reads CASSKDRVSTEAFF. The CDR3 DNA reads as TGTGCCAGCAGCAAAGACAGGGTGTCCACTGAAGCTTTCTTT.

The chain joins TRBV19 to TRBJ2-1, with 14 bases identical to TRBD2. Germline CDR1 LNHDA, CDR2 SQIVND (reference sequence). The CDR3 is made up of 16 amino acids. Trimming removed 6 bases from V and 4 bases from J; junction bases left unmatched: 5. The CDR3 region has the DNA TGTGCCAGTAGCGAGACTAGCGGGAGGGGTTACAATGAGCAGTTCTTC. This translates into CASSETSGRGYNEQFF.

This clone was seen a few times. The chain recombines TRBV6-5 with TRBJ2-3, with 7 positions matching TRBD1. Germline V gene lookup returns CDR1 MNHEY and CDR2 SVGAGI. The V segment lost 6 bases and the J segment 5 bases; nucleotides outside the gene matches: 2. The length of the CDR3 is 12 residues. In DNA, the CDR3 is TGTGCCAGCAGCCCAGGGGGAGATACGCAGTATTTT. Residues: CASSPGGDTQYF.